This T cell receptor (beta chain) appears in the sequencing data of a study of tumor-infiltrating lymphocytes in primary liver carcinoma. Study overall: Patients, male and female, were 30 to 69 years old.

CDR1 and CDR2 (germline): SEHNR, FQNEAQ (reference sequence). CDR3 length equals 14 residues. Unsorted bulk tissue (roughly 20-34 mg) underwent RNA and DNA co-extraction. Researchers generated TCR beta cDNA from around 510 ng of total RNA, relying on a constant-region primer. Three-round nested multiplex PCR performed with slightly modified ARM-PCR produced the TCR beta libraries. Investigators reported that the first two PCR rounds, at roughly 10 cycles each, used TRBV1-TRBV30 forward primers with a C-beta reverse primer. One entry per CDR3 protein results from TCRdb running MiXCR on the multiplex PCR reads. The sample contains 90,000 to 150,000 distinct CDR3 sequences, around 70% of which appear only once. To note about this clonotype: Possible read error: a much larger clone is one base away.

Material for sequencing was tumor-adjacent normal liver tissue. The chain carries TRBV7-9 and TRBJ2-7, with D perhaps matching TRBD2 (5 bases). The receptor was isolated from a woman in her sixties or seventies with primary liver carcinoma and hepatitis B virus infection. The CDR3 coding sequence is TGTGTCAGCAGCTTAGGAGGCGGAACCTACGAGCAGTACTTC. Residues: CVSSLGGGTYEQYF.